The sequence of this TCR beta chain was determined in a study of control samples from healthy donors and cancer patients. There are 16 residues in the CDR3. The junction had 13 bases not matched to a gene; V was cut back by 4 bases and J by 10 bases. Germline V gene data show CDR1 as SGHTA and CDR2 as FQGNSA. Data came from immunoSEQ multiplex PCR; TCRdb stores just in-frame clones and leaves some out. Here the sample spans roughly 120,000 clones, 93% being singletons. This receptor was obtained from a man aged 45 to 65 with head and neck cancer. Sequencing was carried out using PBMCs. This chain links TRBV7-2 with TRBJ2-1; 10 bases map to TRBD2. DNA of the CDR3: TGTGCCAGCAGCTCAGGACTAGCGGCCGCTCGGGGGGAGCAGTTCTTC. It translates to CASSSGLAAARGEQFF.